Listed here are 11 T cell receptor beta chains from one sample, sequenced in a study of shared clonotypes between healthy human individuals. Profiled with immunoSEQ multiplex PCR; TCRdb holds only in-frame clones, not every one. Among millions of clones listed, over 85% were seen once. Terminally differentiated effector memory CD45RA+ cells were excluded by CCR7 positive selection of CD45RO-negative cells. The sequenced material came from naive CD8+ T cells sorted from blood. All receptors derive from a man between 18 and 29 years old in good health.

This chain connects TRBV18 to TRBJ2-7, with D possibly being TRBD2 (5 bases). Germline lookup yields CDR1 KGHSH and CDR2 LQKENI. This CDR3 has 13 residues. The V gene lost 2 bases and the J gene lost 2 bases, with 7 bases spanning the gap. In nucleotides, the CDR3 is TGTGCCAGCTCACCAGTGGAGGCCTACGAGCAGTACTTC. As protein: CASSPVEAYEQYF.

In regard to this clone: The same CDR3 arises from other DNA sequences in this sample as well. The V call is TRBV7-6, the J call TRBJ1-3; D call uncertain. V dropped 1 base and J dropped 0 bases, with 7 bases sitting between them. The CDR3 spans 15 residues. Looked up from germline, CDR1 is SGHVS and CDR2 is FNYEAQ. In nucleotides, the CDR3 is TGTGCCAGCAGCTTAGACACCAGCTCTGGAAACACCATATATTTT. The encoded protein is CASSLDTSSGNTIYF. Supplemented by reference TRBV7-6 and TRBJ1-3, the full variable domain reads GAGVSQSPRYKVTKRGQDVALRCDPISGHVSLYWYRQALGQGPEFLTYFNYEAQQDKSGLPNDRFSAERPEGSISTLTIQRTEQRDSAMYRCASSLDTSSGNTIYFGEGSWLTVV.

V usage is TRBV7-9 and J usage is TRBJ1-6; D might be TRBD1 (5 bases). Per germline, CDR1 SEHNR and CDR2 FQNEAQ (reference sequence). Trimming took off 7 bases at V and 8 bases at J, with 18 bases between the two ends. This CDR3 region has 15 residues. The CDR3 region has the DNA TGTGCCAGCACCCTAACCGGGACGTTGGATTCACCCCTCCACTTT. Amino acid sequence: CASTLTGTLDSPLHF.

V is TRBV7-6 and J is TRBJ2-3, with 7 bases aligning to TRBD2. J gave up 2 bases and V 4 bases, and 6 bases lay outside the gene matches. Germline values: CDR1 SGHVS, CDR2 FNYEAQ. This CDR3 is 15 amino acids long. CDR3 sequence reads: CASSSISGITDTQYF. The CDR3 DNA reads TGTGCCAGCAGCTCTATAAGCGGGATCACAGATACGCAGTATTTT.

The chain joins TRBV27 to TRBJ2-7, with a tentative D call TRBD1 (7 bases). CDR3 length equals 13 residues. The V and J ends lost 7 bases and 4 bases respectively, with 14 bases between them. Germline CDR1 MNHEY, CDR2 SMNVEV (reference sequence). CDR3 residues: CASIAPGGYEQYF. CDR3 DNA: TGTGCCAGCATAGCCCCAGGGGGGTACGAGCAGTACTTC.

The rearrangement links TRBV11-3 to TRBJ2-7, with a tentative D call TRBD1 (5 bases). Between the trimmed V and J ends, which lost 5 bases and 3 bases, there was a span of 14 bases. Germline V gene data show CDR1 as SGHNT and CDR2 as YENEEA. The CDR3 has 14 amino acids. DNA for the CDR3: TGTGCCAGCAGCCCAGGACATTTGGTCTACGAGCAGTACTTC. It yields the protein CASSPGHLVYEQYF.

This clone was detected only a few times. The chain combines TRBV19 with TRBJ1-5; D gene ambiguous. The V end lost 2 bases, the J end lost 6 bases, and 5 bases lay between the germline ends. CDR1 LNHDA and CDR2 SQIVND come from the germline V gene (reference sequence). The CDR3 has 12 residues. For the CDR3, the DNA is TGTGCCAGTAGTATACCAAGTCAGCCCCAGCATTTT. It codes for CASSIPSQPQHF.

This chain uses TRBV30 with TRBJ1-2; 7 positions match TRBD1. CDR3 size: 15 residues. Germline trimming cut 4 bases from V and 4 bases from J; bases unmatched to any gene: 12. Germline V lookup: CDR1 GTSNPN, CDR2 SVGIG (reference sequence). The CDR3 nucleotides read TGTGCCTGGACCACAGGGGTTAGCCCCGCCTATGGCTACACCTTC. It codes for CAWTTGVSPAYGYTF.

The chain is built from TRBV5-6 and TRBJ1-4; no clear D. V was shortened by 4 bases and J by 3 bases, with 16 bases between the two germline ends. Per germline, CDR1 SGHDT and CDR2 YYEEEE. The CDR3 extends over 16 amino acids. Written as DNA, the CDR3 is TGTGCCAGCAGCCCGAGGGAGCCGACACCTAATGAAAAACTGTTTTTT. Translated: CASSPREPTPNEKLFF.

V gene TRBV28 combines with J gene TRBJ2-7, with 10 bases lining up with TRBD1. This CDR3 comprises 13 residues. J gave up 1 base and V 10 bases, and 4 bases lay outside the gene matches. Germline lookup yields CDR1 MDHEN and CDR2 SYDVKM. CDR3 in amino acids: CATRDRGSYEQYF. The DNA for the CDR3 is TGTGCCACCCGGGACAGGGGATCCTACGAGCAGTACTTC. Together with reference TRBV28 and TRBJ2-7, the CDR3 gives the full variable domain: DVKVTQSSRYLVKRTGEKVFLECVQDMDHENMFWYRQDPGLGLRLIYFSYDVKMKEKGDIPEGYSVSREKKERFSLILESASTNQTSMYLCATRDRGSYEQYFGPGTRLTVT.

V usage is TRBV6-1 and J usage is TRBJ2-7, with D perhaps TRBD1 (5 bases). Trimming removed 10 bases from V and 2 bases from J, with 12 bases in between. Germline CDR1 is MNHNS and CDR2 is SASEGT. This CDR3 region has 12 residues. The CDR3 DNA reads as TGTGCCATCAAGGGGTCCGCCTACGAGCAGTACTTC. Protein product: CAIKGSAYEQYF.